Presented here are 9 T cell receptor beta chains from one specimen sequenced in a study of regulatory T cells in long-lasting Graves disease. Time point here: newly diagnosed GD, antithyroid drugs for less than 3 months. There was RNA extracted from PBMCs, and the TCR library was made from it. CDR3 regions were amplified by Arm-PCR using iRepertoire HTBI primers to build TCR beta libraries. Using its own MiXCR run on the multiplex PCR reads, TCRdb lists one record per CDR3 protein. The sample records around 450,000 distinct CDR3 sequences, over 12% being singletons. The same sample was also studied in work on T cells in Graves' hyperthyroidism and ophthalmopathy.

The input for sequencing was peripheral blood mononuclear cells (PBMCs), taken at new diagnosis, from a patient treated with antithyroid drugs. The receptors originated from a woman aged 40 to 50 with Graves disease.

The V and J genes are TRBV20-1 and TRBJ1-1; unclear D gene. The ends were cut back, 7 bases at V and 6 bases at J, with 12 bases in the middle. Germline V gene sequence: CDR1 DFQATT, CDR2 SNEGSKA (reference sequence). This CDR3 has 11 residues. The CDR3 here is CSVSAGAEAFF. In nucleotides, the CDR3 is TGCAGTGTTAGTGCAGGCGCTGAAGCTTTCTTT.

This clonotype was detected ten times or more. The chain has TRBV7-3 and TRBJ2-1; TRBD2 matches at 7 bases. This CDR3 has 17 residues. V lost 2 bases to trimming and J lost 2 bases; unmatched junction nucleotides: 9. CDR1 and CDR2 (germline): SGHTA, FQGTGA. CDR3 nucleotides: TGTGCCAGCAGCTTACGTGGGCTAGCGGAGACCTACAATGAGCAGTTCTTC. Residues: CASSLRGLAETYNEQFF.

This clonotype was recorded at least ten times. V usage is TRBV3-1 and J usage is TRBJ2-3; D may be TRBD1 (6 bases). V lost 4 bases and J lost 4, with 18 bases in between. The CDR3 consists of 16 residues. CDR1 and CDR2 (germline): LGHDT, YNNKEL (reference sequence). This chain's CDR3 is CASSLNRDIVSDTQYF. The CDR3 coding sequence is TGTGCCAGCAGCCTCAACAGGGACATCGTATCAGATACGCAGTATTTT.

As concerns this clonotype: A read error is the likely source, as a far larger clone sits one nucleotide away. The chain uses TRBV6-1 and TRBJ2-7, with D tentatively TRBD2 (6 bases). The germline V gene encodes CDR1 MNHNS and CDR2 SASEGT. The CDR3 covers 16 residues. The chain's CDR3 is CASSYLAGTSYNEQLF. CDR3 DNA: TGTGCCAGCAGTTACCTCGCGGGGACCTCCTACAATGAGCAGTTATTC.

This clonotype was counted at least ten times. This chain connects TRBV12-3 or TRBV12-4 to TRBJ2-5, with 12 bases lining up with TRBD2. J was trimmed by 4 bases and V by 3 bases; bases with no gene match: 9. The CDR3 runs 17 residues. The CDR3 region has the DNA TGTGCCAGCAGTTTCGGGCTAGCGGGAGGGCCAGGAGAGACCCAGTACTTC. It is translated as CASSFGLAGGPGETQYF.

This clonotype appeared a single time. With a much larger clone just one base away, this may be a read error. V is TRBV7-2 and J is TRBJ1-5; 9 bases align to TRBD1. The CDR3 sequence is 16 residues long. V trimming: 5 bases; J trimming: 0 bases; junction bases outside the gene matches: 5. CDR1 SGHTA and CDR2 FQGNSA come from the germline V gene. The CDR3 spells CASSLGQGISNQPQHF. CDR3 nucleotide sequence: TGTGCCAGCAGCCTTGGACAGGGGATTAGCAATCAGCCCCAGCATTTT.

This chain connects TRBV7-8 to TRBJ1-5, with D possibly TRBD1 on 5 matching bases. Deletions cut 3 bases from V and 2 bases from J, with 11 bases between. Germline CDR1 reads SGHVS; CDR2 reads FQNEAQ. The length of the CDR3 is 15 residues. The CDR3 reads CASSLQGLGNQPQHF. CDR3 sequence (DNA): TGTGCCAGCAGCTTGCAGGGATTAGGCAATCAGCCCCAGCATTTT.

This clonotype was observed many times. V usage is TRBV28 and J usage is TRBJ2-2, with 12 nucleotides matching TRBD2. V lost 4 bases and J lost 8; bases outside the gene matches: 11. The length of the CDR3 is 17 residues. Germline V CDR1 and CDR2: MDHEN, SYDVKM. This chain's CDR3 is CASSSRRLAGDKGELFF. In nucleotides, the CDR3 is TGTGCCAGCAGTTCCCGGCGACTAGCGGGAGATAAGGGGGAGCTGTTTTTT.

This clonotype was recorded at least ten times. The chain carries TRBV11-2 and TRBJ2-7; 10 bases align to TRBD2. Losses at the gene ends were 5 bases for V and 7 bases for J; bases not matched to a gene: 11. Germline V CDR1 and CDR2: SGHAT, FQNNGV. The CDR3 is made up of 15 amino acids. CDR3 in amino acids: CASSSRDSGRGEQYF. CDR3 bases: TGTGCCAGCAGCAGCCGGGACAGCGGGAGGGGGGAGCAGTACTTC.